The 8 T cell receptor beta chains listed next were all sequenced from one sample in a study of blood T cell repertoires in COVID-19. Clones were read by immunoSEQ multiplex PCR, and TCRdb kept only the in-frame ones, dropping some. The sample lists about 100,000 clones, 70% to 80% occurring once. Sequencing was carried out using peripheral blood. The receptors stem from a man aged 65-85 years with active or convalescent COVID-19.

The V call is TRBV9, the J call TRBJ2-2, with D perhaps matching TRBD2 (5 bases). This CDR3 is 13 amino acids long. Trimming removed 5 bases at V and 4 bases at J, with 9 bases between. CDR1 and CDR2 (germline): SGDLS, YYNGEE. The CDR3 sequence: CASSSGGTGELFF. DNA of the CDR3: TGTGCCAGCAGTAGTGGAGGCACCGGGGAGCTGTTTTTT. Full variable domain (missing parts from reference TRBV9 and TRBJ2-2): DSGVTQTPKHLITATGQRVTLRCSPRSGDLSVYWYQQSLDQGLQFLIQYYNGEERAKGNILERFSAQQFPDLHSELNLSSLELGDSALYFCASSSGGTGELFFGEGSRLTVL.

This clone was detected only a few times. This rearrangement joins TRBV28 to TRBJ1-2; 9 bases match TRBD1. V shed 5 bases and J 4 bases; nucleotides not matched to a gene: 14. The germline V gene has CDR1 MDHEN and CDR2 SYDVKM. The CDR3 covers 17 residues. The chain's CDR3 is CASSLSTGQGLGYGYTF. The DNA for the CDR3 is TGTGCCAGCAGTCTATCGACTGGACAGGGGCTAGGCTATGGCTACACCTTC.

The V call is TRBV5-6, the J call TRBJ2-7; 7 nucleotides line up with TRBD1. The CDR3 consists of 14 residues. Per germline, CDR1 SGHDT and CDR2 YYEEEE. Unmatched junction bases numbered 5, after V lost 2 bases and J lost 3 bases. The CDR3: CASSFDAGGYEQYF. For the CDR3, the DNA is TGTGCCAGCAGCTTCGATGCAGGGGGCTACGAGCAGTACTTC.

The CDR3 protein is CASSQDEPSTNEKLFF. CDR3 DNA sequence: TGCGCCAGCAGCCAAGATGAGCCCTCAACTAATGAAAAACTGTTTTTT. The rearrangement links TRBV4-3 to TRBJ1-4, with D uncertain. V lost 0 bases and J lost 0, with 8 bases in between. Germline CDR1 reads LGHNA; CDR2 reads YSLEER. This CDR3 is built from 16 residues.

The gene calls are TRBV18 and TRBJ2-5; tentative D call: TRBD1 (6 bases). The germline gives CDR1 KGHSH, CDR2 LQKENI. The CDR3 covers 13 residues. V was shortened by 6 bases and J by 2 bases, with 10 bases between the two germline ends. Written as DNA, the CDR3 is TGTGCCAGCTCCTCCGGACAGCAAGAGACCCAGTACTTC. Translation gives CASSSGQQETQYF.

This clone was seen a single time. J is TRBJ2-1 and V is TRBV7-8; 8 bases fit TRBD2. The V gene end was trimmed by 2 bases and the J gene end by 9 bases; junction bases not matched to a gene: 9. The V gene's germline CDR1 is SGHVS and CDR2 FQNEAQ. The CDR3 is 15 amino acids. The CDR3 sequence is CASSLLLAGGVEQFF. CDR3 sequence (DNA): TGTGCCAGCAGCTTATTGTTGGCGGGAGGTGTTGAGCAGTTCTTC.

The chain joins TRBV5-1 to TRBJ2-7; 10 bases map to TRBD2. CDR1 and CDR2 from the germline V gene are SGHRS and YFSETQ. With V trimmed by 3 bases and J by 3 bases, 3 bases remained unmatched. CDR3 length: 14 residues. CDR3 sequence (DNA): TGCGCCAGCAGCTCTCTAGCGGGAGACTACGAGCAGTACTTC. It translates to CASSSLAGDYEQYF.

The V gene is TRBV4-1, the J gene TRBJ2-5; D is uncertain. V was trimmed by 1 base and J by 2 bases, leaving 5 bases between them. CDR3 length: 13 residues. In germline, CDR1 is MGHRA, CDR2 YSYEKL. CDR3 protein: CASSQGGQETQYF. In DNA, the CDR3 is TGCGCCAGCAGCCAAGGAGGACAAGAGACCCAGTACTTC.